The sequence of this T cell receptor (beta chain) was determined in a study of CD8+ T cells in alopecia areata. Study-wide points: With just one nonresponder, it is still uncertain whether baseline CD8+ expansion relates to response. Expanded CD8+ clones among the top 100, as well as scalp clonality, were significantly decreased by tofacitinib.

Sequencing relied on a cDNA template that was reverse transcribed from extracted RNA. Profiled with immunoSEQ multiplex PCR; TCRdb holds only in-frame clones, not every one. In the table there are roughly 99,000 clones, 84% of which are singletons. Germline V gives CDR1 LNHDA, CDR2 SQIVND (reference sequence). The CDR3 is 15 residues long. After removal of 8 bases from V and 4 bases from J, the junction contained 8 bases not matched to a gene. The treatment here: oral pan-JAK inhibitor, 5-10 mg twice daily. As concerns this clone: Its antigen remains unknown.

This clonotype was obtained from a human donor with alopecia areata. The genes are TRBV19 and TRBJ2-1; 10 nucleotides line up with TRBD1. Source: CD8+ T cells sorted from blood, taken at week 24, from a patient treated with tofacitinib. CDR3 nucleotides: TGTGCCAGTGCCAGGGGGACAGGGGCGTACAATGAGCAGTTCTTC. Its protein product is CASARGTGAYNEQFF.